The 2 T cell receptor beta chains reported below all come from one sample, sequenced in a study of T cell repertoires in cytomegalovirus infection. One entry per CDR3 protein, called by TCRdb with MiXCR from the reads. The sample lists around 100,000 distinct CDR3 sequences, roughly 39% occurring once. No antigen has been assigned to these receptors. This specimen consisted of CD8+ T cells from cultured PBMCs, obtained from culture after CMV antigen stimulation. All receptors come from a human donor in good health (CMV status not recorded). Some clones in this sample may be carry-over from other donors' samples.

This clonotype was observed a few times. The chain joins TRBV7-9 to TRBJ2-5; TRBD2 agrees at 8 bases. This CDR3 comprises 16 residues. V lost 7 bases to trimming and J lost 3 bases; unmatched junction nucleotides: 13. CDR1 is SEHNR and CDR2 is FQNEAQ in the germline V gene (reference sequence). CDR3 in amino acids: CASTQGAGGSKETQYF. CDR3 DNA sequence: TGTGCCAGCACCCAAGGTGCGGGGGGATCCAAAGAGACCCAGTACTTC.

This clonotype was detected many times. This chain uses TRBV12-3 or TRBV12-4 with TRBJ2-7, with 12 nucleotides matching TRBD2. Trimming took 3 bases from V and 7 from J; bases not matched to a gene: 7. The CDR3 is made up of 15 amino acids. CDR3 protein: CASSFETSGGVEQYF. The DNA for the CDR3 is TGTGCCAGCAGTTTTGAGACTAGCGGGGGAGTAGAGCAGTACTTC.